This TCR beta chain came from a study of T-cell memory formation after mild COVID-19. The CDR3 sequence is 15 residues long. In germline, CDR1 is SGDLS, CDR2 YYNGEE. Trimming at V came to 0 bases and at J to 2 bases, leaving 4 bases not matched to a gene. TCRdb used MiXCR to reprocess the 5' RACE reads, holding one entry per CDR3 protein. The sample includes 300,000 to 350,000 distinct CDR3 sequences, roughly an eighth of them seen just once. The rearrangement uses TRBV9 and TRBJ1-1, with 7 bases identical to TRBD1. This clonotype was sampled from a man aged 18 to 35 who had mild COVID-19 (a few samples of this study predate the infection). Cell type and time point are not known. Sequenced: PBMCs or a T cell subset sorted from them (not recorded which). The CDR3 bases are TGTGCCAGCAGCGTAGACGGGACAGCCAACACTGAAGCTTTCTTT. This translates into CASSVDGTANTEAFF.